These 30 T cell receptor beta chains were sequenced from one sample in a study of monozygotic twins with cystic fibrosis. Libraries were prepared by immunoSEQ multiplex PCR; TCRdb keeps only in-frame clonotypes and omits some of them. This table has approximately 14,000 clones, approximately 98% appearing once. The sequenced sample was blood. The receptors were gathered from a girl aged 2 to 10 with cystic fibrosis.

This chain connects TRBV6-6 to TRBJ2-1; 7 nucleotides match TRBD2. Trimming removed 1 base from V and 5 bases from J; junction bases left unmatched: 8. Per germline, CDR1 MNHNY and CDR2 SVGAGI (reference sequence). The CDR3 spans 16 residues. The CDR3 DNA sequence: TGTGCCAGCAGTTACTTTACACTAGCGAGGAACAATGAGCAGTTCTTC. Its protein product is CASSYFTLARNNEQFF.

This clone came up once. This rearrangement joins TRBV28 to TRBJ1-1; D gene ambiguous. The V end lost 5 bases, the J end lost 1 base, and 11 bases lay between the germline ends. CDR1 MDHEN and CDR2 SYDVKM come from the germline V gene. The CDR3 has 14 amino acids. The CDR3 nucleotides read TGTGCCAGCAGTCTAATCTCAGGGAACACTGAAGCTTTCTTT. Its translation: CASSLISGNTEAFF.

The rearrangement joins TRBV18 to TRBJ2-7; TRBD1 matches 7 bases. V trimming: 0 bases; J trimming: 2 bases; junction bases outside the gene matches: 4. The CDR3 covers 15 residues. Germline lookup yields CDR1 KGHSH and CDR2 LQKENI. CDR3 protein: CASSPPTGNTYEQYF. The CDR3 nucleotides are TGTGCCAGCTCACCACCGACAGGGAATACCTACGAGCAGTACTTC.

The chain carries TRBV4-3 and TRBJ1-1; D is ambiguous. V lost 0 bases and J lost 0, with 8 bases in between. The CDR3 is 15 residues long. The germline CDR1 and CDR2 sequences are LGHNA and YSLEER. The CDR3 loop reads CASSQDGRMNTEAFF. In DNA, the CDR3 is TGCGCCAGCAGCCAAGATGGAAGGATGAACACTGAAGCTTTCTTT.

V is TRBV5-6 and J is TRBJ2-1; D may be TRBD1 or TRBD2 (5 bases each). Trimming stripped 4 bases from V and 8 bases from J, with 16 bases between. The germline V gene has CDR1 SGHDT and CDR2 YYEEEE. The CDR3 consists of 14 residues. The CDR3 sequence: CASSPLRWGHEQFF. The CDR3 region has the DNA TGTGCCAGCAGCCCCCTCCGGTGGGGACATGAGCAGTTCTTC.

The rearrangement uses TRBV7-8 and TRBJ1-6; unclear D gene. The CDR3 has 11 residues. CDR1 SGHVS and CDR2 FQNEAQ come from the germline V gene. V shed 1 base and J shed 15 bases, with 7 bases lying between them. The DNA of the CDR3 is TGTGCCAGCAGCTTAGGGGTGGACCTCCACTTT. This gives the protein CASSLGVDLHF. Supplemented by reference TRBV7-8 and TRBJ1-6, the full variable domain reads GAGVSQSPRYKVAKRGQDVALRCDPISGHVSLFWYQQALGQGPEFLTYFQNEAQLDKSGLPSDRFFAERPEGSVSTLKIQRTQQEDSAVYLCASSLGVDLHFGNGTRLTVT.

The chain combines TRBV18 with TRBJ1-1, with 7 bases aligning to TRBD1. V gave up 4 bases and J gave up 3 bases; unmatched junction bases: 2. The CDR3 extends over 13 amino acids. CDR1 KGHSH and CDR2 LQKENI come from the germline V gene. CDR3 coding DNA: TGTGCCAGCTCACAGGGGGCTGACACTGAAGCTTTCTTT. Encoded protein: CASSQGADTEAFF.

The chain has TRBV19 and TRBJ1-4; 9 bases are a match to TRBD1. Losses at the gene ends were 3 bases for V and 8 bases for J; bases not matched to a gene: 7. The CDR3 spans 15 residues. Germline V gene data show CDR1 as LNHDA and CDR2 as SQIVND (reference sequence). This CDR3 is CASSMLGTGKEKLFF. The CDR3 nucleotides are TGTGCCAGTAGTATGTTGGGGACAGGGAAGGAAAAACTGTTTTTT.

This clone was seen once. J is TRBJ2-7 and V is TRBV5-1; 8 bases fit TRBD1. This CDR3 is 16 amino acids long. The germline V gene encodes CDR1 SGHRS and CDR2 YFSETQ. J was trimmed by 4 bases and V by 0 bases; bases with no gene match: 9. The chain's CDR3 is CASSLGSGGEFYEQYF. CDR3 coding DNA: TGCGCCAGCAGCTTGGGGTCAGGGGGCGAGTTTTACGAGCAGTACTTC. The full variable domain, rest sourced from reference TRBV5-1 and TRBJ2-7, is KAGVTQTPRYLIKTRGQQVTLSCSPISGHRSVSWYQQTPGQGLQFLFEYFSETQRNKGNFPGRFSGRQFSNSRSEMNVSTLELGDSALYLCASSLGSGGEFYEQYFGPGTRLTVT.

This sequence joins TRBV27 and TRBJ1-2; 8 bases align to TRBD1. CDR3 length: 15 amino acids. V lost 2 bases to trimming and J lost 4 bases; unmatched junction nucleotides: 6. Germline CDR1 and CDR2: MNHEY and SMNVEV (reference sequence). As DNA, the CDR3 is TGTGCCAGCAGTTTAGGGGCAGGGGGCAGCTATGGCTACACCTTC. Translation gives CASSLGAGGSYGYTF.

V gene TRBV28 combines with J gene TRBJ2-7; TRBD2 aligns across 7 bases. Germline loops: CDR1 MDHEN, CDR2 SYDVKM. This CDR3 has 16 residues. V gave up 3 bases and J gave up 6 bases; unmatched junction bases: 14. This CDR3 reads CASSFGRGVSLGEQYF. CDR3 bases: TGTGCCAGCAGTTTTGGGAGGGGTGTCTCCCTCGGCGAGCAGTACTTC.

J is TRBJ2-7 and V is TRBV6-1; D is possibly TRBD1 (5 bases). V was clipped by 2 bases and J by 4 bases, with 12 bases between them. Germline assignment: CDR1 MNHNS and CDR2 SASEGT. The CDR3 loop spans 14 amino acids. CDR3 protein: CASSELGVSYEQYF. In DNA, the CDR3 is TGTGCCAGCAGTGAACTAGGGGTGTCGTACGAGCAGTACTTC.

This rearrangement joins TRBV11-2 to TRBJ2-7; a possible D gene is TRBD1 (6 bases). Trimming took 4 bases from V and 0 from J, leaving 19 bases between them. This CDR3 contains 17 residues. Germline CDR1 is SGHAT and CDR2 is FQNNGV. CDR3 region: CASSSISGTLISYEQYF. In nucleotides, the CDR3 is TGTGCCAGCAGCTCCATATCCGGGACACTAATCTCCTACGAGCAGTACTTC.

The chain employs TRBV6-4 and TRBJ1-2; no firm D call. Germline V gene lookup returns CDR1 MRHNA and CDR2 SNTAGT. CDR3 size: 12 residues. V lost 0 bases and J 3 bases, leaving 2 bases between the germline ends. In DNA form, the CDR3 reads TGTGCCAGCAGTGACTCCGACTATGGCTACACCTTC. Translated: CASSDSDYGYTF.

This CDR3 reads CASSQTGGGMNTEAFF. CDR3 in DNA: TGCGCCAGCAGCCAAACGGGAGGGGGGATGAACACTGAAGCTTTCTTT. This sequence joins TRBV4-1 and TRBJ1-1; a weak D match, TRBD1 (6 bases). The CDR3 is 16 residues long. Looked up from germline, CDR1 is MGHRA and CDR2 is YSYEKL. Trimming took 2 bases from V and 0 from J, leaving 13 bases between them.

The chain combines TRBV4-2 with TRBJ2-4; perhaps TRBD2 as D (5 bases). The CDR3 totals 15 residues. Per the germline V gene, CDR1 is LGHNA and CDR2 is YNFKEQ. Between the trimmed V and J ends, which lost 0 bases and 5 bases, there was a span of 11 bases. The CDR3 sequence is CASSQEEAEQNIQYF. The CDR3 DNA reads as TGTGCCAGCAGCCAAGAGGAGGCAGAGCAAAACATTCAGTACTTC.

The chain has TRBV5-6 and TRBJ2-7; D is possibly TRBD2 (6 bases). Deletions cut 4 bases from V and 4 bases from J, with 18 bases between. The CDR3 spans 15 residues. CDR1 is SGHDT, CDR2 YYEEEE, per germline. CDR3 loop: CASSPVPGVMYEQYF. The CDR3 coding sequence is TGTGCCAGCAGCCCTGTACCGGGAGTAATGTACGAGCAGTACTTC. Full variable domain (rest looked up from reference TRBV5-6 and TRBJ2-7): DAGVTQSPTHLIKTRGQQVTLRCSPKSGHDTVSWYQQALGQGPQFIFQYYEEEERQRGNFPDRFSGHQFPNYSSELNVNALLLGDSALYLCASSPVPGVMYEQYFGPGTRLTVT.

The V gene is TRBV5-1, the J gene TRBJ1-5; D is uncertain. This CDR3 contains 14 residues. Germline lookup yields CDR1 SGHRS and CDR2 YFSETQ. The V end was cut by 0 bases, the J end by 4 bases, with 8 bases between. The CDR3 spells CASSLVPGNQPQHF. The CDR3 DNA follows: TGCGCCAGCAGCTTGGTCCCGGGAAATCAGCCCCAGCATTTT.

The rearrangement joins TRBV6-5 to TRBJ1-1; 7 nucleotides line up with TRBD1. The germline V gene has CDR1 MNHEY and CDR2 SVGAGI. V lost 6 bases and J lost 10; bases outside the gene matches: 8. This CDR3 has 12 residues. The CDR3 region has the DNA TGTGCCAGCAGCCCCGACAGGGTGGTAGCTTTCTTT. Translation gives CASSPDRVVAFF.

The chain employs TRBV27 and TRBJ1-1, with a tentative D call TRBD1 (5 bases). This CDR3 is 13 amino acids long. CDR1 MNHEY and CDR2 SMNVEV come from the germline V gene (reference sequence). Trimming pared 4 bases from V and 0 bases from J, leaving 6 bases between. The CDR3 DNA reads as TGTGCCAGCAGTTGGGGCATGAACACTGAAGCTTTCTTT. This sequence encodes CASSWGMNTEAFF.

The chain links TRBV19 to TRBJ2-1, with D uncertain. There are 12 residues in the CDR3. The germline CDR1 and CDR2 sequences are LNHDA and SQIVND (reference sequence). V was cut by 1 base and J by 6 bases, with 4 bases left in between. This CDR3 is CASSIAPNEQFF. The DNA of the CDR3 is TGTGCCAGTAGTATAGCGCCCAATGAGCAGTTCTTC. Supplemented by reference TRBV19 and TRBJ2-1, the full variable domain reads DGGITQSPKYLFRKEGQNVTLSCEQNLNHDAMYWYRQDPGQGLRLIYYSQIVNDFQKGDIAEGYSVSREKKESFPLTVTSAQKNPTAFYLCASSIAPNEQFFGPGTRLTVL.

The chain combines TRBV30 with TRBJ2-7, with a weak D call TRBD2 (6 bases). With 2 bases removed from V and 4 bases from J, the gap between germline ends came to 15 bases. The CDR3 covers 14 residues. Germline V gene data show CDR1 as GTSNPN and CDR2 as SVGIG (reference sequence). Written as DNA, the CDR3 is TGTGCCTGGAGTCGGGACTTCCGCGCTTACGAGCAGTACTTC. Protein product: CAWSRDFRAYEQYF.

This CDR3 reads CASRTWGQQNTEAFF. CDR3 bases: TGTGCCAGCAGGACGTGGGGACAGCAGAACACTGAAGCTTTCTTT. The chain joins TRBV27 to TRBJ1-1, with 7 bases fitting TRBD1. The CDR3 extends over 15 amino acids. After removal of 6 bases from V and 1 base from J, the junction contained 8 bases not matched to a gene. The germline CDR1 and CDR2 sequences are MNHEY and SMNVEV (reference sequence).

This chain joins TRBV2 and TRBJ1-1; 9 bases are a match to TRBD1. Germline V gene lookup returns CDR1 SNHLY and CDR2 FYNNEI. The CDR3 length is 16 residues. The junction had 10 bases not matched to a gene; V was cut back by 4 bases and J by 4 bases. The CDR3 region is CASSGAGTGLFTEAFF. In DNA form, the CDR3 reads TGTGCCAGCAGTGGAGCCGGGACAGGGTTGTTCACTGAAGCTTTCTTT.

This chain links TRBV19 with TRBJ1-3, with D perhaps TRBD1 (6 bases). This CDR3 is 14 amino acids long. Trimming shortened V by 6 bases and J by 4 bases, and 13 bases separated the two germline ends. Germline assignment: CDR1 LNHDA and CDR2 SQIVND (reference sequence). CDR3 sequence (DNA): TGTGCCAGTAGGGCCGGGACACAAGGAAACACCATATATTTT. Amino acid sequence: CASRAGTQGNTIYF.

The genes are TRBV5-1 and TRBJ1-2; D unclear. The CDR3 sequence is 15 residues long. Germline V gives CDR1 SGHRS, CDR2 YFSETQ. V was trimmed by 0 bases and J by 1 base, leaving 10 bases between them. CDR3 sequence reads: CASSLGTGLNYGYTF. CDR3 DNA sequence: TGCGCCAGCAGCTTGGGCACTGGCCTTAACTATGGCTACACCTTC.

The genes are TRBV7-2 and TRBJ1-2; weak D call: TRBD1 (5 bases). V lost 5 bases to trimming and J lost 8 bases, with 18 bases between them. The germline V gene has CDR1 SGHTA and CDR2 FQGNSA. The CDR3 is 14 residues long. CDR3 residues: CASSKQSRGAGYTF. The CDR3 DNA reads TGTGCCAGCAGCAAACAAAGTAGGGGTGCCGGCTACACCTTC. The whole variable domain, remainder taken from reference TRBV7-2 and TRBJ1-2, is GAGVSQSPSNKVTEKGKDVELRCDPISGHTALYWYRQSLGQGLEFLIYFQGNSAPDKSGLPSDRFSAERTGGSVSTLTIQRTQQEDSAVYLCASSKQSRGAGYTFGSGTRLTVV.

CDR3 region: CASSVDFWSGLYNEQFF. The CDR3 nucleotides are TGTGCCAGCAGCGTAGATTTTTGGAGCGGACTTTACAATGAGCAGTTCTTC. This chain joins TRBV9 and TRBJ2-1; D is perhaps TRBD2 (5 bases). The CDR3 covers 17 residues. The ends were cut back, 0 bases at V and 4 bases at J, with 17 bases in the middle. Germline loops: CDR1 SGDLS, CDR2 YYNGEE.

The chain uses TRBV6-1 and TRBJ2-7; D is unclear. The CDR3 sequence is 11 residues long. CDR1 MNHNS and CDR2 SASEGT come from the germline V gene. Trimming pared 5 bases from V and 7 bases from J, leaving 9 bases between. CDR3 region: CASSYGREQYF. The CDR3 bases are TGTGCCAGCAGTTACGGTAGGGAGCAGTACTTC.

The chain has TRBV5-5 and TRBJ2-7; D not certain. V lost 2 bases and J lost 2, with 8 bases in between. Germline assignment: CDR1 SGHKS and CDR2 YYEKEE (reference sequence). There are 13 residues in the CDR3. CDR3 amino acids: CASSFGRPYEQYF. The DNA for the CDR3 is TGTGCCAGCAGCTTTGGACGTCCCTACGAGCAGTACTTC.